The 30 T cell receptor beta chains given below trace back to one sample, sequenced in a study of shared clonotypes between healthy human individuals. Naive CD8 populations comprised CD45RO-negative cells positively selected for CCR7, excluding terminally differentiated effector memory CD45RA+ cells. TCRdb's table, derived via immunoSEQ multiplex PCR, lists solely in-frame clones and lacks some. The sample holds approximately 1.9 million clones, about 93% seen once. Input material: naive CD8+ T cells from PBMCs. The receptors come from a man aged 18 to 35 in good health. Some clones in this sample may be carry-over from other donors' samples.

The rearrangement joins TRBV7-9 to TRBJ1-1; possible D gene TRBD1, 5 bases. Between the trimmed V and J ends, which lost 5 bases and 5 bases, there was a span of 12 bases. CDR1 and CDR2 from the germline V gene are SEHNR and FQNEAQ (reference sequence). This CDR3 is built from 13 residues. The CDR3 protein is CASSQSGGTEAFF. The CDR3 DNA is TGTGCCAGCAGCCAATCGGGGGGGACTGAAGCTTTCTTT.

The gene calls are TRBV6-4 and TRBJ2-1; either TRBD1 or TRBD2 may supply D (5 bases each). V shed 0 bases and J shed 9 bases, with 9 bases lying between them. The CDR3 runs to 13 residues. Looked up from germline, CDR1 is MRHNA and CDR2 is SNTAGT. CDR3 in amino acids: CASSDSGEGEQFF. The CDR3 DNA reads as TGTGCCAGCAGTGACTCGGGGGAAGGTGAGCAGTTCTTC.

V and J are TRBV28 and TRBJ2-6; the D is unclear. This CDR3 comprises 14 residues. Per the germline V gene, CDR1 is MDHEN and CDR2 is SYDVKM. Trimming took 6 bases from V and 1 from J, leaving 7 bases between them. The CDR3 protein is CASRFVSGANVLTF. The CDR3 DNA sequence: TGTGCCAGCAGATTCGTGTCTGGGGCCAACGTCCTGACTTTC.

Of note for this clone: A read error is possible here, since a much larger clone lies one base away. The sample contains more than one DNA sequence encoding this CDR3. The CDR3 region has the DNA TGTGCCAGCAGTTTGGGCGCTGAAGCTTTCTTT. This sequence encodes CASSLGAEAFF. The J gene is TRBJ1-1, the V gene TRBV27; no reliable D call. V lost 3 bases and J 6 bases, leaving 5 bases between the germline ends. Germline V CDR1 and CDR2: MNHEY, SMNVEV (reference sequence). This CDR3 has 11 amino acids.

Worth noting for this clone: Different DNA sequences within this sample yield the same CDR3. The V gene is TRBV7-9, the J gene TRBJ2-7; 9 bases fit TRBD1. Per germline, CDR1 SEHNR and CDR2 FQNEAQ (reference sequence). The CDR3 contains 15 residues. With V trimmed by 2 bases and J by 2 bases, 4 bases remained unmatched. CDR3 sequence: CASSLPGQGTYEQYF. Written as DNA, the CDR3 is TGTGCCAGCAGCTTACCGGGACAGGGAACCTACGAGCAGTACTTC.

V usage is TRBV27 and J usage is TRBJ2-5; a weak D match, TRBD1 (6 bases). Deletions cut 3 bases from V and 12 bases from J, with 17 bases between. Germline CDR1 MNHEY, CDR2 SMNVEV (reference sequence). The CDR3 has 13 residues. For the CDR3, the DNA is TGTGCCAGCAGTTTGGAGACAGGTGCGCGGGAGTACTTC. This gives the protein CASSLETGAREYF.

The chain links TRBV4-1 to TRBJ1-4; the D is unclear. Per germline, CDR1 MGHRA and CDR2 YSYEKL. This CDR3 spans 16 amino acids. Trimming stripped 0 bases from V and 5 bases from J, with 13 bases between. DNA for the CDR3: TGCGCCAGCAGCCAAGAGGGCCGGGCCCTCAATGAAAAACTGTTTTTT. This gives the protein CASSQEGRALNEKLFF.

The rearrangement joins TRBV6-6 to TRBJ2-1, with D unclear. Trimming shortened V by 4 bases and J by 6 bases, and 16 bases separated the two germline ends. Germline V gene lookup returns CDR1 MNHNY and CDR2 SVGAGI (reference sequence). The CDR3 runs 15 residues. CDR3 nucleotide sequence: TGTGCCAGCAGTTTTCAGGCGGCTACTTCCAATGAGCAGTTCTTC. Translated: CASSFQAATSNEQFF.

V gene TRBV7-9 combines with J gene TRBJ2-1; no definite D call. V was trimmed by 5 bases and J by 6 bases, leaving 8 bases between them. The length of the CDR3 is 12 residues. CDR1 is SEHNR, CDR2 FQNEAQ, per germline (reference sequence). CDR3 bases: TGTGCCAGCAGCCCTGCCTTCAATGAGCAGTTCTTC. It is translated as CASSPAFNEQFF.

In regard to this clone: The sample holds other DNA sequences that translate to the same CDR3. The chain carries TRBV29-1 and TRBJ2-1, with D perhaps matching TRBD1 or TRBD2 (5 bases each). CDR1 is SQVTM and CDR2 is ANQGSEA in the germline V gene. Trimming took off 4 bases at V and 9 bases at J, with 7 bases between the two ends. The CDR3 runs to 10 residues. The CDR3 reads CSVGGREQFF. In nucleotides, the CDR3 is TGCAGCGTTGGGGGACGTGAGCAGTTCTTC.

The J gene is TRBJ2-2, the V gene TRBV28; D unclear. Trimming stripped 3 bases from V and 5 bases from J, with 10 bases between. Germline CDR1 and CDR2: MDHEN and SYDVKM. The CDR3 has 14 amino acids. The CDR3 protein is CASSFHTETGELFF. The CDR3 DNA sequence: TGTGCCAGCAGTTTCCATACAGAGACCGGGGAGCTGTTTTTT.

The chain uses TRBV27 and TRBJ2-7, with 14 bases lining up with TRBD2. The trim removed 3 bases at V and 3 bases at J, leaving 4 bases unmatched. Germline assignment: CDR1 MNHEY and CDR2 SMNVEV (reference sequence). This CDR3 is 16 amino acids long. The CDR3 protein is CASSLTSGRAYYEQYF. The CDR3 DNA sequence: TGTGCCAGCAGTTTGACTAGCGGGAGGGCCTACTACGAGCAGTACTTC.

The chain employs TRBV10-2 and TRBJ1-1; perhaps TRBD1 as D (5 bases). The V end lost 4 bases, the J end lost 2 bases, and 11 bases lay between the germline ends. The CDR3 spans 14 residues. Germline V gene sequence: CDR1 WSHSY, CDR2 SAAADI. CDR3 DNA: TGCGCCAGCAGTGTCCCAGGGTTTAACACTGAAGCTTTCTTT. This sequence encodes CASSVPGFNTEAFF.

The chain recombines TRBV6-6 with TRBJ2-5; D gene uncertain. The DNA end favors TRBJ2-7, so the J call may be wrong. This CDR3 is 13 amino acids long. CDR1 is MNHNY, CDR2 SVGAGI, per germline (reference sequence). The CDR3 reads CASSYSEYYEQYF. The CDR3 DNA follows: TGTGCCAGCAGTTACTCCGAGTACTACGAGCAGTACTTC.

This clone has only one observation. The sample contains more than one DNA sequence encoding this CDR3. V gene TRBV4-1 combines with J gene TRBJ2-7; weak D call: TRBD2 (6 bases). Germline V lookup: CDR1 MGHRA, CDR2 YSYEKL. The CDR3 totals 15 residues. V dropped 1 base and J dropped 3 bases, with 13 bases sitting between them. CDR3 in amino acids: CASSQAGGVGYEQYF. The CDR3 nucleotides read TGCGCCAGCAGCCAAGCCGGAGGGGTGGGCTACGAGCAGTACTTC.

The chain employs TRBV2 and TRBJ1-4; no firm D call. This CDR3 contains 14 residues. Germline loops: CDR1 SNHLY, CDR2 FYNNEI. V was pared by 4 bases and J by 2 bases, with 8 bases between. The CDR3 nucleotides read TGTGCCAGCAGTGGTGGGCGGACTAATGAAAAACTGTTTTTT. Its translation: CASSGGRTNEKLFF.

This chain connects TRBV5-4 to TRBJ2-1; no definite D call. CDR3 length equals 12 residues. From germline, CDR1 is SGHNT and CDR2 YYREEE (reference sequence). V lost 2 bases, J lost 7 bases, and 7 bases lay in between. Here the CDR3 reads CASSFNKNEQFF. CDR3 bases: TGTGCCAGCAGCTTCAATAAAAATGAGCAGTTCTTC. The full variable domain, with the rest looked up from reference TRBV5-4 and TRBJ2-1, is ETGVTQSPTHLIKTRGQQVTLRCSSQSGHNTVSWYQQALGQGPQFIFQYYREEENGRGNFPPRFSGLQFPNYSSELNVNALELDDSALYLCASSFNKNEQFFGPGTRLTVL.

V usage is TRBV27 and J usage is TRBJ2-7; 7 bases line up with TRBD1. Per the germline V gene, CDR1 is MNHEY and CDR2 is SMNVEV (reference sequence). CDR3 length: 12 residues. V lost 6 bases to trimming and J lost 12 bases; unmatched junction nucleotides: 11. CDR3 sequence (DNA): TGTGCCAGCAGCCGCTTCCGGGACAGAACGTACTTC. Encoded protein: CASSRFRDRTYF.

The genes are TRBV29-1 and TRBJ2-5; D is ambiguous. The CDR3 loop spans 13 amino acids. V lost 0 bases, J lost 5 bases, and 10 bases lay in between. Germline V gene lookup returns CDR1 SQVTM and CDR2 ANQGSEA. CDR3 amino acids: CSVEDWEEETQYF. The CDR3 DNA is TGCAGCGTTGAAGACTGGGAAGAGGAGACCCAGTACTTC.

A remark on this clone: The sample carries other DNA sequences with the same CDR3. The chain recombines TRBV4-1 with TRBJ1-2; D is perhaps TRBD1 (6 bases). There are 14 residues in the CDR3. In germline, CDR1 is MGHRA, CDR2 YSYEKL. Trimming stripped 1 base from V and 3 bases from J, with 9 bases between. The chain's CDR3 is CASSQGRGHYGYTF. CDR3 DNA sequence: TGCGCCAGCAGCCAAGGCAGGGGCCACTATGGCTACACCTTC.

This chain uses TRBV29-1 with TRBJ2-5, with TRBD1 identical over 9 bases. The DNA end is a closer match to TRBJ2-7, so the J assignment may be wrong. Germline V gives CDR1 SQVTM, CDR2 ANQGSEA. This CDR3 has 13 residues. This CDR3 is CSAAGTGFNEQYF. CDR3 DNA sequence: TGCAGTGCGGCAGGGACAGGGTTCAACGAGCAGTACTTC.

This clone was counted only a few times. This same CDR3 is encoded by further DNA sequences in the sample. The J gene is TRBJ1-5, the V gene TRBV4-1, with D perhaps TRBD1 (5 bases). There are 14 residues in the CDR3. In germline, CDR1 is MGHRA, CDR2 YSYEKL. The V gene lost 0 bases and the J gene lost 4 bases, with 7 bases spanning the gap. As DNA, the CDR3 is TGCGCCAGCAGCCAAGAGGGGGGTAATCAGCCCCAGCATTTT. Protein: CASSQEGGNQPQHF.

The chain carries TRBV19 and TRBJ1-2; 9 bases agree with TRBD1. The CDR3 loop spans 14 amino acids. Trimming at V came to 8 bases and at J to 6 bases, leaving 10 bases not matched to a gene. The germline V gene encodes CDR1 LNHDA and CDR2 SQIVND (reference sequence). The CDR3 DNA reads as TGTGCCAGTCAAAAGGGACAGGGAAGTAATGGCTACACCTTC. Translating gives CASQKGQGSNGYTF.

For this clone: Other nucleotide sequences in the sample specify the same CDR3. The V and J genes are TRBV30 and TRBJ2-1; D uncertain. This CDR3 region has 12 residues. Germline assignment: CDR1 GTSNPN and CDR2 SVGIG (reference sequence). V lost 0 bases and J lost 10, with 10 bases in between. CDR3 protein: CAWSVLGREQFF. CDR3 coding DNA: TGTGCCTGGAGTGTACTCGGGCGGGAGCAGTTCTTC.

As for this clone: Other DNA sequences of this sample code for an identical CDR3. This chain uses TRBV27 with TRBJ2-7, with D tentatively TRBD1 (8 bases). The CDR3 is made up of 12 amino acids. Germline V lookup: CDR1 MNHEY, CDR2 SMNVEV (reference sequence). Trimming removed 6 bases from V and 4 bases from J, with 10 bases in between. The CDR3 spells CASRQGGYEQYF. The CDR3 bases are TGTGCCAGCAGACAGGGGGGGTACGAGCAGTACTTC.

This chain joins TRBV7-2 and TRBJ1-3; D is unclear. Trimming shortened V by 1 base and J by 0 bases, and 13 bases separated the two germline ends. Germline CDR1 reads SGHTA; CDR2 reads FQGNSA. CDR3 length equals 17 residues. The CDR3: CASSLVGQASSGNTIYF. CDR3 DNA: TGTGCCAGCAGCTTAGTAGGTCAGGCAAGCTCTGGAAACACCATATATTTT.

This clone was seen only once. The V gene is TRBV9, the J gene TRBJ2-1; 16 positions match TRBD2. The CDR3 loop spans 15 amino acids. CDR1 and CDR2 from the germline V gene are SGDLS and YYNGEE. J was trimmed by 9 bases and V by 4 bases; bases with no gene match: 4. The CDR3 DNA reads TGTGCCAGCAGCTTCGGGACTAGCGGGAGGGGTGAGCAGTTCTTC. Protein product: CASSFGTSGRGEQFF. Together with reference TRBV9 and TRBJ2-1, the CDR3 gives the full variable domain: DSGVTQTPKHLITATGQRVTLRCSPRSGDLSVYWYQQSLDQGLQFLIQYYNGEERAKGNILERFSAQQFPDLHSELNLSSLELGDSALYFCASSFGTSGRGEQFFGPGTRLTVL.

This clone showed up just a few times. The same CDR3 arises from other DNA sequences in this sample as well. The chain has TRBV30 and TRBJ1-1; D unclear. Germline V gene lookup returns CDR1 GTSNPN and CDR2 SVGIG (reference sequence). V was cut by 0 bases and J by 3 bases, with 5 bases left in between. The CDR3 is 12 residues long. The CDR3 nucleotides read TGTGCCTGGAGTGTAGGCGACACTGAAGCTTTCTTT. Translated, it gives CAWSVGDTEAFF.

V and J are TRBV6-6 and TRBJ2-1, with TRBD2 identical over 11 bases. The CDR3 is 15 amino acids. Germline V gives CDR1 MNHNY, CDR2 SVGAGI (reference sequence). V shed 5 bases and J 6 bases; nucleotides not matched to a gene: 6. CDR3 loop: CASSPTTSGVNEQFF. In nucleotides, the CDR3 is TGTGCCAGCAGTCCCACGACTAGCGGGGTCAATGAGCAGTTCTTC.

This chain joins TRBV5-5 and TRBJ2-4; D could derive from TRBD1 or TRBD2 (5 bases each). This CDR3 has 16 amino acids. Germline CDR1 reads SGHKS; CDR2 reads YYEKEE (reference sequence). V was shortened by 3 bases and J by 0 bases, with 13 bases between the two germline ends. This chain's CDR3 is CASSSGTVLAKNIQYF. CDR3 coding DNA: TGTGCCAGCAGCTCGGGGACGGTGCTAGCCAAAAACATTCAGTACTTC.